This T cell receptor (beta chain) was recorded in a study of T-cell reconstitution after alpha-beta-depleted transplantation in children (dated by TCRdb to about 2016). Broadly, across the study: The study quantitatively tracked T-cell immune reconstitution after TCRalphabeta/CD19-depleted allogeneic hematopoietic cell transplantation in children using TCR repertoire profiling.

Library method: PCR. Sequencing was performed on an Illumina HiSeq 2500. To normalize quantification of the TCRbeta repertoire, the TCR libraries were built with molecular barcoding that relied on unique molecular identifiers. The public sequencing data were trimmed at Q25 with fastp and processed into clonotypes with MiXCR by TCRdb, which kept only in-frame beta chains. Entries are consolidated by CDR3 protein sequence, retaining the most common genes and DNA. Within this sample are some 220,000 distinct CDR3 sequences, with approximately 10% of them counted one time only. Clones ranked in the top ten supply about 30% of the sample. Overall results and qualifications from the work: In some patients, the high TCRbeta diversity seen at day 60 was put down to recipient T cells and intrathymic progenitors that had survived conditioning. Over subsequent months, a decline in hyperexpanded clone frequencies was noted, and after one year, T-cell counts and TCRbeta diversity were mostly ascribed to newly produced T cells. About two months after transplant, the apparently early recovery of alphabetaT-cell counts reportedly depended on just several hundred clones that had expanded rapidly and came from non-depleted graft cells.

The sample's treatment or condition label is to be understood as: allogeneic hematopoietic cell transplantation with graft depleted of TCRalphabeta T cells and CD19 B cells. TCRalphabeta/CD19-depleted allogeneic hematopoietic cell grafts were given to the transplant recipients, all of whom were children. The CDR3 covers 17 residues, taking in both the cysteine and the phenylalanine. Of all the DNA, just the CDR3 is kept, 51 bases in frame from base 1. CDR1 SGHDT and CDR2 YYEEEE are derived from the germline V gene. The germline V end is reduced by 2 bases and the J end by 3 bases; junction bases left unmatched: 8. This clonotype was counted ten times or more. Its specific antigen is unknown. The sample holds no much larger clone one base away, and base qualities are not on file.

Here the chain combines TRBV5-6 and TRBJ2-2; 9 central nucleotides agree with TRBD1. The origin of this receptor is a child younger than two with acute myeloid leukemia, due to receive a stem cell transplant. The source was PBMCs, collected before TCRalphabeta/CD19-depleted stem cell transplant. The DNA reads TGTGCCAGCAGCTTAAACCGGGACAGGGAGTACACCGGGGAGCTGTTTTTT. This is translated as CASSLNRDREYTGELFF.